This is a list of T cell receptor beta chains from one sample in a study of identical twins. TCRdb processed the 5' RACE reads anew with MiXCR; each CDR3 protein has one entry. The table has roughly 710,000 distinct CDR3 sequences, 5.5% to 6.5% seen once. Sequences were obtained from naive T cells sorted from blood. The origin of the receptors is a man aged 18 to 30 in good health. Each CDR3 is given with its conserved first and last residue. D genes are given only for firm matches. Expanded clones are given a class, and other clones once, few, many or no size at all.

J gene: TRBJ2-1
D gene: TRBD2
clone size: few
CDR3 length: 15
V gene: TRBV6-1
CDR3 protein: CASRQTSGRLNEQFF
CDR3 DNA: TGTGCCAGCAGGCAGACTAGCGGGAGGTTAAATGAGCAGTTCTTC

J gene: TRBJ2-3
D gene: -
clone size: many
CDR3 length: 14
V gene: TRBV9
CDR3 protein: CASSVRGRTDTQYF
CDR3 DNA: TGTGCCAGCAGCGTACGGGGGAGAACAGATACGCAGTATTTT

J gene: TRBJ2-1
D gene: TRBD2
clone size: many
CDR3 length: 16
V gene: TRBV5-1
CDR3 protein: CASSLWTSGAYNEQFF
CDR3 DNA: TGCGCCAGCAGCTTGTGGACTAGCGGGGCCTACAATGAGCAGTTCTTC

J gene: TRBJ2-7
D gene: -
clone size: many
CDR3 length: 12
V gene: TRBV10-3
CDR3 protein: CAISESTYEQYF
CDR3 DNA: TGTGCCATCAGTGAGTCCACCTACGAGCAGTACTTC

J gene: TRBJ2-1
D gene: TRBD1
clone size: -
CDR3 length: 14
V gene: TRBV20-1
CDR3 protein: CSASRDRLYNEQFF
CDR3 DNA: TGCAGTGCTTCCCGGGACAGACTATACAATGAGCAGTTCTTC

J gene: TRBJ2-1
D gene: -
clone size: many
CDR3 length: 13
V gene: TRBV20-1
CDR3 protein: CSARDLSPHEQFF
CDR3 DNA: TGCAGTGCTAGAGATCTTAGTCCCCATGAGCAGTTCTTC

J gene: TRBJ2-5
D gene: TRBD2
clone size: -
CDR3 length: 16
V gene: TRBV9
CDR3 protein: CASSTRTGTSQETQYF
CDR3 DNA: TGTGCCAGCAGCACTAGAACCGGGACTAGCCAAGAGACCCAGTACTTC

J gene: TRBJ1-1
D gene: -
clone size: many
CDR3 length: 13
V gene: TRBV9
CDR3 protein: CASSLRPHTEAFF
CDR3 DNA: TGTGCCAGCAGCCTTCGACCCCACACTGAAGCTTTCTTT

J gene: TRBJ1-1
D gene: TRBD1
clone size: many
CDR3 length: 15
V gene: TRBV28
CDR3 protein: CASKLGQGRDTEAFF
CDR3 DNA: TGTGCCAGCAAGTTGGGACAGGGACGGGACACTGAAGCTTTCTTT

J gene: TRBJ2-7
D gene: -
clone size: few
CDR3 length: 13
V gene: TRBV7-2
CDR3 protein: CASSPGHQGEQYF
CDR3 DNA: TGTGCCAGCAGCCCGGGACACCAAGGAGAGCAGTACTTC

J gene: TRBJ2-1
D gene: TRBD2
clone size: many
CDR3 length: 15
V gene: TRBV29-1
CDR3 protein: CSVEDRLAGLNEQFF
CDR3 DNA: TGCAGCGTTGAAGATCGACTAGCGGGTTTGAATGAGCAGTTCTTC

J gene: TRBJ2-3
D gene: TRBD1
clone size: -
CDR3 length: 15
V gene: TRBV5-1
CDR3 protein: CASTPGQVSTDTQYF
CDR3 DNA: TGCGCCAGCACTCCGGGACAGGTCAGCACAGATACGCAGTATTTT

J gene: TRBJ2-4
D gene: TRBD2
clone size: few
CDR3 length: 16
V gene: TRBV5-1
CDR3 protein: CASSLTSGLAKNIQYF
CDR3 DNA: TGCGCCAGCAGCCTAACTAGCGGTCTAGCCAAAAACATTCAGTACTTC

J gene: TRBJ2-2
D gene: TRBD2
clone size: many
CDR3 length: 14
V gene: TRBV7-2
CDR3 protein: CASRVTSGTGELFF
CDR3 DNA: TGTGCCAGCAGAGTGACTAGCGGCACCGGGGAGCTGTTTTTT

J gene: TRBJ2-1
D gene: -
clone size: few
CDR3 length: 16
V gene: TRBV20-1
CDR3 protein: CSARDPGRLSYNEQFF
CDR3 DNA: TGCAGTGCTAGAGATCCTGGACGCCTCTCCTACAATGAGCAGTTCTTC

J gene: TRBJ2-1
D gene: -
clone size: few
CDR3 length: 17
V gene: TRBV6-2/TRBV6-3
CDR3 protein: CASSTLGTFITYNEQFF
CDR3 DNA: TGTGCCAGCAGTACTCTCGGGACTTTCATCACCTACAATGAGCAGTTCTTC

J gene: TRBJ2-3
D gene: -
clone size: many
CDR3 length: 14
V gene: TRBV5-1
CDR3 protein: CASSLASFTDTQYF
CDR3 DNA: TGCGCCAGCAGCTTGGCCTCATTCACAGATACGCAGTATTTT

J gene: TRBJ2-7
D gene: -
clone size: -
CDR3 length: 12
V gene: TRBV3-1
CDR3 protein: CASRPRAGALSF
CDR3 DNA: TGTGCCAGCAGGCCCAGGGCGGGGGCCTTGTCCTTC

J gene: TRBJ2-5
D gene: TRBD2
clone size: -
CDR3 length: 14
V gene: TRBV10-3
CDR3 protein: CAIREAGRQETQYF
CDR3 DNA: TGTGCCATCAGGGAAGCGGGAAGGCAAGAGACCCAGTACTTC

J gene: TRBJ2-1
D gene: -
clone size: few
CDR3 length: 12
V gene: TRBV11-2
CDR3 protein: CASSLDLEVQFF
CDR3 DNA: TGTGCCAGCAGCTTAGATTTAGAGGTGCAGTTCTTC

J gene: TRBJ1-5
D gene: TRBD1
clone size: few
CDR3 length: 18
V gene: TRBV20-1
CDR3 protein: CSARGGQGGAYSNQPQHF
CDR3 DNA: TGCAGTGCTAGAGGAGGTCAAGGGGGCGCGTATAGCAATCAGCCCCAGCATTTT

J gene: TRBJ2-5
D gene: -
clone size: -
CDR3 length: 16
V gene: TRBV7-9
CDR3 protein: CASSPQGQRDQETQYF
CDR3 DNA: TGTGCCAGCAGCCCTCAAGGACAGAGAGACCAAGAGACCCAGTACTTC

J gene: TRBJ2-1
D gene: -
clone size: -
CDR3 length: 18
V gene: TRBV4-1
CDR3 protein: CASSKRIPAASSYNEQFF
CDR3 DNA: TGCGCCAGCAGCAAAAGAATCCCAGCGGCTAGCTCCTACAATGAGCAGTTCTTC

J gene: TRBJ2-1
D gene: -
clone size: many
CDR3 length: 15
V gene: TRBV10-3
CDR3 protein: CAISESNLLGNEQFF
CDR3 DNA: TGTGCCATCAGTGAGTCGAATCTCCTCGGTAATGAGCAGTTCTTC

J gene: TRBJ2-3
D gene: TRBD2
clone size: many
CDR3 length: 16
V gene: TRBV25-1
CDR3 protein: CASSALAGVVPDTQYF
CDR3 DNA: TGTGCCAGCAGTGCACTAGCGGGAGTGGTCCCAGATACGCAGTATTTT

J gene: TRBJ1-1
D gene: -
clone size: few
CDR3 length: 13
V gene: TRBV30
CDR3 protein: CAWNRPLRNEAFF
CDR3 DNA: TGTGCCTGGAACCGACCCCTGAGGAATGAAGCTTTCTTT

J gene: TRBJ2-5
D gene: -
clone size: many
CDR3 length: 12
V gene: TRBV7-9
CDR3 protein: CASSSSRETQYF
CDR3 DNA: TGTGCCAGCAGTTCCTCCCGGGAGACCCAGTACTTC

J gene: TRBJ2-3
D gene: TRBD1
clone size: few
CDR3 length: 15
V gene: TRBV29-1
CDR3 protein: CSAGGVASSTDTQYF
CDR3 DNA: TGCAGCGCAGGGGGCGTCGCGTCTAGCACAGATACGCAGTATTTT

J gene: TRBJ2-1
D gene: -
clone size: many
CDR3 length: 12
V gene: TRBV28
CDR3 protein: CASSRLPGHQFF
CDR3 DNA: TGTGCCAGCAGCCGACTGCCAGGGCACCAGTTCTTC

J gene: TRBJ1-4
D gene: -
clone size: many
CDR3 length: 15
V gene: TRBV20-1
CDR3 protein: CSAEPLQGTNEKLFF
CDR3 DNA: TGCAGTGCCGAACCCTTACAGGGAACTAATGAAAAACTGTTTTTT

J gene: TRBJ2-3
D gene: -
clone size: few
CDR3 length: 15
V gene: TRBV20-1
CDR3 protein: CSAPGLTTSTDTQYF
CDR3 DNA: TGCAGTGCTCCGGGACTTACCACTAGCACAGATACGCAGTATTTT

J gene: TRBJ1-1
D gene: TRBD1
clone size: few
CDR3 length: 16
V gene: TRBV6-5
CDR3 protein: CASSYPGQGMNTEAFF
CDR3 DNA: TGTGCCAGCAGTTACCCCGGACAGGGGATGAACACTGAAGCTTTCTTT

J gene: TRBJ2-3
D gene: TRBD1
clone size: -
CDR3 length: 19
V gene: TRBV6-1
CDR3 protein: CASSKAWLGQLIGTDTQYF
CDR3 DNA: TGTGCCAGCAGTAAAGCCTGGCTGGGACAGCTCATTGGCACAGATACGCAGTATTTT

J gene: TRBJ2-5
D gene: -
clone size: -
CDR3 length: 17
V gene: TRBV4-2
CDR3 protein: CASSQVTGTTPGETQYF
CDR3 DNA: TGTGCCAGCAGCCAAGTAACCGGAACTACCCCTGGAGAGACCCAGTACTTC

J gene: TRBJ2-1
D gene: -
clone size: -
CDR3 length: 19
V gene: TRBV24-1
CDR3 protein: CATSDSLKFGLGVPNEQFF
CDR3 DNA: TGTGCCACCAGTGATTCACTTAAATTCGGATTGGGCGTCCCAAATGAGCAGTTCTTC

J gene: TRBJ1-4
D gene: TRBD1
clone size: -
CDR3 length: 16
V gene: TRBV5-1
CDR3 protein: CASSPDRVSRGEKLYF
CDR3 DNA: TGCGCCAGCAGCCCAGACAGGGTCTCAAGGGGTGAAAAACTGTATTTT

J gene: TRBJ2-3
D gene: -
clone size: many
CDR3 length: 13
V gene: TRBV7-3
CDR3 protein: CASSFTVGDTQYF
CDR3 DNA: TGTGCCAGCAGCTTTACGGTTGGAGATACGCAGTATTTT

J gene: TRBJ2-3
D gene: -
clone size: many
CDR3 length: 14
V gene: TRBV25-1
CDR3 protein: CASKSYRPTDTQYF
CDR3 DNA: TGTGCCAGCAAATCGTATAGGCCCACAGATACGCAGTATTTT

J gene: TRBJ2-7
D gene: -
clone size: many
CDR3 length: 13
V gene: TRBV4-3
CDR3 protein: CASSQDGGYEQYF
CDR3 DNA: TGCGCCAGCAGCCAAGACGGGGGTTACGAGCAGTACTTC

J gene: TRBJ2-3
D gene: TRBD2
clone size: many
CDR3 length: 17
V gene: TRBV20-1
CDR3 protein: CSASFLPIAGETDTQYF
CDR3 DNA: TGCAGTGCTAGTTTCCTACCAATAGCGGGAGAGACAGATACGCAGTATTTT

J gene: TRBJ1-2
D gene: -
clone size: few
CDR3 length: 17
V gene: TRBV29-1
CDR3 protein: CSVESGRAEPENYGYTF
CDR3 DNA: TGCAGCGTTGAATCGGGCAGGGCCGAACCTGAAAACTATGGCTACACCTTC

J gene: TRBJ2-1
D gene: TRBD2
clone size: many
CDR3 length: 15
V gene: TRBV4-1
CDR3 protein: CASSHPQRGDNEQFF
CDR3 DNA: TGCGCCAGCAGCCACCCCCAGCGGGGGGACAATGAGCAGTTCTTC

J gene: TRBJ2-1
D gene: -
clone size: -
CDR3 length: 16
V gene: TRBV6-2/TRBV6-3
CDR3 protein: CASRSMTGNSYNEQFF
CDR3 DNA: TGTGCCAGCAGATCTATGACAGGAAACTCCTACAATGAGCAGTTCTTC

J gene: TRBJ2-2
D gene: -
clone size: few
CDR3 length: 15
V gene: TRBV3-1
CDR3 protein: CASAPGHKITGELFF
CDR3 DNA: TGTGCCAGCGCGCCGGGACATAAAATCACCGGGGAGCTGTTTTTT

J gene: TRBJ2-3
D gene: TRBD2
clone size: -
CDR3 length: 18
V gene: TRBV6-5
CDR3 protein: CASSYTRDAAGDTDTQYF
CDR3 DNA: TGTGCCAGCAGTTACACCCGAGATGCAGCGGGAGACACAGATACGCAGTATTTT

J gene: TRBJ1-2
D gene: -
clone size: few
CDR3 length: 15
V gene: TRBV4-1
CDR3 protein: CASSLGPNSNYGYTF
CDR3 DNA: TGCGCCAGCAGCCTGGGACCGAACTCTAACTATGGCTACACCTTC

J gene: TRBJ1-1
D gene: TRBD1
clone size: many
CDR3 length: 13
V gene: TRBV20-1
CDR3 protein: CSATQGVGTEAFF
CDR3 DNA: TGCAGTGCTACCCAGGGGGTGGGCACTGAAGCTTTCTTT

J gene: TRBJ2-6
D gene: TRBD1
clone size: few
CDR3 length: 16
V gene: TRBV7-9
CDR3 protein: CASSLTGGSGANVLTF
CDR3 DNA: TGTGCCAGCAGCCTGACAGGGGGCAGTGGGGCCAACGTCCTGACTTTC

J gene: TRBJ2-5
D gene: -
clone size: -
CDR3 length: 13
V gene: TRBV27
CDR3 protein: CASSLTIKETQYF
CDR3 DNA: TGTGCCAGCAGTTTGACTATCAAAGAGACCCAGTACTTC

J gene: TRBJ2-7
D gene: TRBD1
clone size: many
CDR3 length: 11
V gene: TRBV28
CDR3 protein: CASGQGWEQYF
CDR3 DNA: TGTGCCAGCGGACAGGGATGGGAGCAGTACTTC

J gene: TRBJ1-2
D gene: TRBD1
clone size: many
CDR3 length: 13
V gene: TRBV20-1
CDR3 protein: CSARGTGTLGYTF
CDR3 DNA: TGCAGTGCTAGGGGGACAGGGACCCTGGGCTACACCTTC

J gene: TRBJ2-1
D gene: -
clone size: many
CDR3 length: 13
V gene: TRBV5-8
CDR3 protein: CASSRWGGNEQFF
CDR3 DNA: TGTGCCAGCAGCCGATGGGGTGGCAATGAGCAGTTCTTC

J gene: TRBJ2-1
D gene: -
clone size: few
CDR3 length: 15
V gene: TRBV12-3/TRBV12-4
CDR3 protein: CAIFKAGLSGREQFF
CDR3 DNA: TGTGCCATCTTCAAGGCCGGACTCAGTGGTCGTGAGCAGTTCTTC

J gene: TRBJ1-4
D gene: -
clone size: -
CDR3 length: 14
V gene: TRBV7-9
CDR3 protein: CASSSRRNNEKLFF
CDR3 DNA: TGTGCCAGCAGCTCGCGACGGAATAATGAAAAACTGTTTTTT

J gene: TRBJ1-5
D gene: -
clone size: many
CDR3 length: 14
V gene: TRBV20-1
CDR3 protein: CSARVEGNNQPQHF
CDR3 DNA: TGCAGTGCTAGGGTGGAGGGAAACAATCAGCCCCAGCATTTT

J gene: TRBJ2-7
D gene: -
clone size: many
CDR3 length: 14
V gene: TRBV5-6
CDR3 protein: CASSSPGGLYEQYF
CDR3 DNA: TGTGCCAGCAGCTCACCAGGAGGGCTCTACGAGCAGTACTTC

J gene: TRBJ2-7
D gene: TRBD1
clone size: few
CDR3 length: 15
V gene: TRBV5-1
CDR3 protein: CASSPGDSHAYEQYF
CDR3 DNA: TGCGCCAGCAGCCCCGGGGACAGCCATGCCTACGAGCAGTACTTC

J gene: TRBJ2-1
D gene: TRBD2
clone size: many
CDR3 length: 15
V gene: TRBV27
CDR3 protein: CASSLRAGPYNEQFF
CDR3 DNA: TGTGCCAGCAGTTTGCGAGCGGGGCCCTACAATGAGCAGTTCTTC

J gene: TRBJ1-1
D gene: -
clone size: many
CDR3 length: 14
V gene: TRBV12-3/TRBV12-4
CDR3 protein: CASSFMGGDTEAFF
CDR3 DNA: TGTGCCAGCAGTTTTATGGGGGGGGACACTGAAGCTTTCTTT